The 27 T cell receptor beta chains given below trace back to one sample, sequenced in a study of T cell responses to AZD1222 COVID-19 vaccine. Method: immunoSEQ multiplex PCR; TCRdb's copy keeps in-frame clones and lacks some. Among more than 110,000 clones, roughly 88% were seen once, and the ten largest hold 3% to 4.5%. The sequenced sample was peripheral blood, obtained on day 0 of AZD1222 vaccination. Receptors were obtained from an adult in good health.

This rearrangement joins TRBV19 to TRBJ1-1, with TRBD1 matching 7 bases. The CDR3 consists of 15 residues. Unmatched junction bases numbered 5, after V lost 4 bases and J lost 0 bases. In germline, CDR1 is LNHDA, CDR2 SQIVND (reference sequence). The DNA of the CDR3 is TGTGCCAGTAGTACCTCGGGACAGATGAACACTGAAGCTTTCTTT. Protein: CASSTSGQMNTEAFF.

J is TRBJ2-5 and V is TRBV7-9; D is perhaps TRBD1 (5 bases). CDR1 and CDR2 (germline): SEHNR, FQNEAQ (reference sequence). The CDR3 is 15 residues long. The V end was cut by 1 base, the J end by 2 bases, with 11 bases between. CDR3 nucleotides: TGTGCCAGCAGCTTAGTTCGACAGTTTCAAGAGACCCAGTACTTC. Its protein product is CASSLVRQFQETQYF.

J is TRBJ2-5 and V is TRBV3-1 (or the pseudogene TRBV3-2); a weak D match, TRBD2 (5 bases). The CDR3 contains 13 residues. The germline V gene encodes CDR1 LGHDT and CDR2 YNNKEL (reference sequence). Deletions cut 5 bases from V and 2 bases from J, with 9 bases between. This chain's CDR3 is CASSKRLQETQYF. The DNA of the CDR3 is TGTGCCAGCAGCAAGCGACTACAAGAGACCCAGTACTTC.

The rearrangement joins TRBV3-1 (or the pseudogene TRBV3-2) to TRBJ2-3, with D hard to call. The CDR3 has 14 residues. CDR1 and CDR2 (germline): LGHDT, YNNKEL (reference sequence). The V end was cut by 4 bases, the J end by 1 base, with 9 bases between. CDR3 nucleotide sequence: TGTGCCAGCAGCCCTTGGGCCCGCACAGATACGCAGTATTTT. Amino acids: CASSPWARTDTQYF.

The chain joins TRBV4-1 to TRBJ1-2, with 10 bases matching TRBD1. Germline CDR1 MGHRA, CDR2 YSYEKL. Trimming took 2 bases from V and 4 from J; bases not matched to a gene: 4. This CDR3 spans 15 amino acids. CDR3 protein: CASSQPTGGGYGYTF. In DNA, the CDR3 is TGCGCCAGCAGCCAACCGACAGGGGGCGGCTATGGCTACACCTTC.

V and J are TRBV7-2 and TRBJ2-1; D uncertain. CDR1 and CDR2 from the germline V gene are SGHTA and FQGNSA. With 4 bases removed from V and 12 bases from J, the gap between germline ends came to 10 bases. This CDR3 has 11 amino acids. CDR3 protein: CASSSLEVQFF. Here the CDR3 DNA reads TGTGCCAGCAGCTCCCTTGAAGTGCAGTTCTTC.

This clone was found a few times. The rearrangement uses TRBV6-5 and TRBJ2-3, with 7 positions matching TRBD1. From germline, CDR1 is MNHEY and CDR2 SVGAGI. V shed 7 bases and J 4 bases; nucleotides not matched to a gene: 8. The length of the CDR3 is 14 residues. CDR3 nucleotide sequence: TGTGCCAGCACTACCGACAGGGTTGCAGATACGCAGTATTTT. It yields the protein CASTTDRVADTQYF.

This clone was seen a single time. The chain couples TRBV30 to TRBJ1-2; TRBD1 agrees at 8 bases. This CDR3 has 13 residues. Germline values: CDR1 GTSNPN, CDR2 SVGIG (reference sequence). V gave up 0 bases and J gave up 6 bases; unmatched junction bases: 3. The CDR3 DNA sequence: TGTGCCTGGAGTGTACAGGGGGTGGATGGCTACACCTTC. Translated: CAWSVQGVDGYTF.

The chain employs TRBV5-1 and TRBJ2-7; no definite D call. The CDR3 sequence is 11 residues long. Germline V CDR1 and CDR2: SGHRS, YFSETQ. V lost 4 bases to trimming and J lost 6 bases, with 8 bases between them. In nucleotides, the CDR3 is TGCGCCAGCAGCGGTCCTAGCGAGCAGTACTTC. It specifies CASSGPSEQYF.

The V and J genes are TRBV30 and TRBJ1-4; tentatively, D is TRBD1 (5 bases). V was pared by 4 bases and J by 7 bases, with 16 bases between. CDR3 length: 14 residues. CDR1 is GTSNPN, CDR2 SVGIG, per germline (reference sequence). The CDR3 protein is CAWTLGAGSEKLFF. The DNA for the CDR3 is TGTGCCTGGACTTTAGGGGCAGGGAGTGAAAAACTGTTTTTT.

V is TRBV4-3 and J is TRBJ2-1; tentatively, D is TRBD2 (6 bases). This CDR3 is built from 15 residues. Germline CDR1 and CDR2: LGHNA and YSLEER. The germline V and J ends were trimmed by 0 bases and 5 bases, with 11 bases remaining between them. The CDR3 here is CASSQDGVADNEQFF. In DNA form, the CDR3 reads TGCGCCAGCAGCCAAGATGGGGTAGCGGACAATGAGCAGTTCTTC.

V and J are TRBV10-1 and TRBJ2-5; the match to TRBD2 covers 11 bases. Germline trimming cut 5 bases from V and 4 bases from J; bases unmatched to any gene: 6. The CDR3 has 15 residues. Germline CDR1 is WNHNN and CDR2 is SYGVQD (reference sequence). Here the CDR3 reads CASSYGTSGLETQYF. CDR3 sequence (DNA): TGCGCCAGCAGTTACGGGACTAGCGGACTAGAGACCCAGTACTTC.

A word on this clone: This same CDR3 is encoded by further DNA sequences in the sample. V and J are TRBV20-1 and TRBJ2-3, with D uncertain. CDR3 length equals 10 residues. Between the trimmed V and J ends, which lost 3 bases and 4 bases, there was a span of 2 bases. The germline V gene encodes CDR1 DFQATT and CDR2 SNEGSKA (reference sequence). The CDR3 loop is CSASADTQYF. CDR3 in DNA: TGCAGTGCTAGCGCAGATACGCAGTATTTT.

This chain links TRBV2 with TRBJ1-1; D call uncertain. The V end was cut by 7 bases, the J end by 4 bases, with 4 bases between. In germline, CDR1 is SNHLY, CDR2 FYNNEI. The CDR3 length is 10 residues. The CDR3 region is CASIFTEAFF. Here the CDR3 DNA reads TGTGCCAGCATTTTCACTGAAGCTTTCTTT.

V and J are TRBV9 and TRBJ2-1, with 8 bases aligning to TRBD1. With 3 bases clipped from V and 7 bases from J, the junction kept 6 bases outside the gene matches. Looked up from germline, CDR1 is SGDLS and CDR2 is YYNGEE. The CDR3 consists of 14 residues. The CDR3 coding sequence is TGTGCCAGCAGCGCGTGGACAGGGCCTAATGAGCAGTTCTTC. The encoded protein is CASSAWTGPNEQFF. Supplemented by reference TRBV9 and TRBJ2-1, the full variable domain reads DSGVTQTPKHLITATGQRVTLRCSPRSGDLSVYWYQQSLDQGLQFLIQYYNGEERAKGNILERFSAQQFPDLHSELNLSSLELGDSALYFCASSAWTGPNEQFFGPGTRLTVL.

J is TRBJ1-5 and V is TRBV28; D unresolved. The CDR3 is made up of 12 amino acids. V shed 1 base and J shed 15 bases, with 13 bases lying between them. Per the germline V gene, CDR1 is MDHEN and CDR2 is SYDVKM. CDR3 residues: CASSLSEAVWHF. The CDR3 nucleotides are TGTGCCAGCAGTTTATCGGAGGCGGTTTGGCATTTT.

CDR3 bases: TGTGCCAGCCACAGTTTAATGGGGGGAAAGGATGGCTACACCTTC. Translating gives CASHSLMGGKDGYTF. The rearrangement uses TRBV28 and TRBJ1-2, with D perhaps TRBD1 (5 bases). The CDR3 has 15 amino acids. CDR1 and CDR2 from the germline V gene are MDHEN and SYDVKM. V was trimmed by 8 bases and J by 6 bases, leaving 22 bases between them.

The count of this clone is one. The chain links TRBV7-9 to TRBJ2-7; 7 positions agree with TRBD1. The V and J ends lost 1 base and 3 bases, in that order; junction bases with no gene match: 3. The germline V gene has CDR1 SEHNR and CDR2 FQNEAQ (reference sequence). CDR3 length equals 14 residues. The CDR3 DNA sequence: TGTGCCAGCAGCTTAGAGGCAGGGGGCTACGAGCAGTACTTC. Translating it yields CASSLEAGGYEQYF.

The gene calls are TRBV15 and TRBJ2-7, with 9 nucleotides matching TRBD1. The CDR3 consists of 17 residues. The junction had 12 bases not matched to a gene; V was cut back by 1 base and J by 5 bases. Germline values: CDR1 LNHNV, CDR2 YYDKDF (reference sequence). The CDR3 bases are TGTGCCACCAGCAGAGTGGGACAGGGCCTCACTTGGCACGAGCAGTACTTC. Translated, it gives CATSRVGQGLTWHEQYF. The whole variable domain, remainder taken from reference TRBV15 and TRBJ2-7, is DAMVIQNPRYQVTQFGKPVTLSCSQTLNHNVMYWYQQKSSQAPKLLFHYYDKDFNNEADTPDNFQSRRPNTSFCFLDIRSPGLGDTAMYLCATSRVGQGLTWHEQYFGPGTRLTVT.

V gene TRBV30 combines with J gene TRBJ1-1; TRBD1 matches 9 bases. The CDR3 is 12 residues long. V lost 8 bases and J lost 6; bases outside the gene matches: 7. The V gene's germline CDR1 is GTSNPN and CDR2 SVGIG (reference sequence). CDR3 sequence reads: CAGEQGAAEAFF. Here the CDR3 DNA reads TGTGCCGGCGAACAGGGGGCGGCTGAAGCTTTCTTT.

The CDR3, as DNA: TGTGCCAGCAGCTCTAGAATCCCCTTAGCGGCCCCAGATACGCAGTATTTT. The encoded protein is CASSSRIPLAAPDTQYF. The chain has TRBV7-2 and TRBJ2-3; weak D call: TRBD2 (6 bases). The CDR3 runs to 17 residues. The V and J ends lost 4 bases and 4 bases respectively, with 21 bases between them. CDR1 SGHTA and CDR2 FQGNSA come from the germline V gene.

The chain has TRBV18 and TRBJ1-1; D unresolved. Per germline, CDR1 KGHSH and CDR2 LQKENI. The CDR3 covers 15 residues. Trimming shortened V by 3 bases and J by 3 bases, and 14 bases separated the two germline ends. This CDR3 reads CASSPFRSGDTEAFF. CDR3 DNA: TGTGCCAGCTCACCTTTTCGGAGTGGGGACACTGAAGCTTTCTTT.

The V call is TRBV29-1, the J call TRBJ2-3, with a tentative D call TRBD2 (6 bases). The ends were cut back, 6 bases at V and 2 bases at J, with 15 bases in the middle. The CDR3 is made up of 14 amino acids. From germline, CDR1 is SQVTM and CDR2 ANQGSEA. The CDR3 DNA sequence: TGCAGCGTGAACTCGGGGGTTCTCACAGATACGCAGTATTTT. This sequence encodes CSVNSGVLTDTQYF.

The chain links TRBV18 to TRBJ2-7, with D unresolved. The CDR3 contains 16 residues. CDR1 is KGHSH and CDR2 is LQKENI in the germline V gene. V dropped 6 bases and J dropped 3 bases, with 21 bases sitting between them. DNA of the CDR3: TGTGCCAGCTCCGCGAGGTCCCCTTCATCACACTACGAGCAGTACTTC. Translating it yields CASSARSPSSHYEQYF.

This clone showed up just once. The chain employs TRBV5-4 and TRBJ2-2; TRBD1 matches 11 bases. Trimming took 4 bases from V and 7 from J; bases not matched to a gene: 6. The CDR3 sequence is 15 residues long. Germline CDR1 and CDR2: SGHNT and YYREEE (reference sequence). In DNA, the CDR3 is TGTGCCAGCAGCGAAGGACAGGGGGCTAACGGGGAGCTGTTTTTT. This gives the protein CASSEGQGANGELFF.

The rearrangement uses TRBV19 and TRBJ1-1; D is possibly TRBD1 (6 bases). The length of the CDR3 is 16 residues. Germline V gene lookup returns CDR1 LNHDA and CDR2 SQIVND (reference sequence). V lost 3 bases and J lost 5, with 19 bases in between. The CDR3 loop is CASSIGPLGGATEAFF. DNA of the CDR3: TGTGCCAGTAGTATTGGCCCCTTGGGGGGCGCGACTGAAGCTTTCTTT.

The chain recombines TRBV28 with TRBJ2-3; D is unresolved. Per the germline V gene, CDR1 is MDHEN and CDR2 is SYDVKM. The CDR3 is 11 amino acids. V lost 5 bases and J lost 2, with 2 bases in between. The CDR3 is CASSNTDTQYF. The CDR3 DNA reads as TGTGCCAGCAGTAACACAGATACGCAGTATTTT.